This TCR beta chain derives from a study of CD8 T cells in Susac syndrome. For the study at large: More than 5 sequenced Susac syndrome patients had clinically active disease, while about 8 were in remission.

An amount of RNA that ranged from about 0.45 to 1 ug was reverse transcribed with random hexamers. MiXCR, applied by TCRdb to the immunoSEQ multiplex PCR reads, yields one record per CDR3 protein. This table holds hundreds of thousands of distinct CDR3 sequences, approximately 94% found once. The CDR3 contains 13 residues. V lost 0 bases to trimming and J lost 11 bases, with 9 bases between them. Germline lookup yields CDR1 SGDLS and CDR2 YYNGEE. Findings of the study overall: Within Susac syndrome CD4+ T cell repertoires, clonal expansion was not evident.

This clonotype has only one observation. Its antigen is undetermined. V and J are TRBV9 and TRBJ2-6; D gene unclear. The clonotype originates from a human donor with Susac syndrome. Material for sequencing was CD4+ T cells from PBMCs. Here the CDR3 reads CASSVVSGDVLTF. CDR3 DNA sequence: TGTGCCAGCAGCGTAGTCTCAGGCGACGTCCTGACTTTC.